This TCR beta chain came from a study of blood T cell repertoires in COVID-19. About the research overall: The United States, Italy and Spain provided the acute and convalescent COVID-19 samples. Sources were T cells, B-cell-depleted T cells, or PBMCs; the material itself was cDNA or gDNA.

Only in-frame clones appear in the TCRdb table, and some are missing; sequencing was by immunoSEQ multiplex PCR. Of roughly 200,000 clones in the sample, 86% were seen once. This CDR3 comprises 16 residues. Germline CDR1 is KGHSH and CDR2 is LQKENI. V lost 2 bases to trimming and J lost 0 bases; unmatched junction nucleotides: 6. Study members were between about 18 and 100 years old and lived in 20 to 25 US regions. Participant-reported clinical history was the basis for cohort assignment. The sequence was collected from a woman aged 45-65 years in a cohort exposed to, infected with or recovered from COVID-19 (not recorded which). Sample: PBMCs or T cells enriched from blood (not recorded which). V gene TRBV18 combines with J gene TRBJ1-2, with 7 bases lining up with TRBD1. The CDR3 loop is CASSPGTANSNYGYTF. As DNA, the CDR3 is TGTGCCAGCTCACCAGGGACAGCTAACTCTAACTATGGCTACACCTTC.